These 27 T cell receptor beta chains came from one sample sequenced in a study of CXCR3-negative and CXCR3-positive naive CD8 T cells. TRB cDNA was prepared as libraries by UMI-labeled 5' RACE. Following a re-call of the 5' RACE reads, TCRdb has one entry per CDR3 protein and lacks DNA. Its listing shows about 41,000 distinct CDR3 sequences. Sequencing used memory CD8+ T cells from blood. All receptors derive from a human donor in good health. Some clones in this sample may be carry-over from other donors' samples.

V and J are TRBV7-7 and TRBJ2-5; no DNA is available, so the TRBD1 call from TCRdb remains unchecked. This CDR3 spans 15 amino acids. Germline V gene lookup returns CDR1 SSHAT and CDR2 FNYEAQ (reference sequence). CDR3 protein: CASSLVFQGEETQYF.

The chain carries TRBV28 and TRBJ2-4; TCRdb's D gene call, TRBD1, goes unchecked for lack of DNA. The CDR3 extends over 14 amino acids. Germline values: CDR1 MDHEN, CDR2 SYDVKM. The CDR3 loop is CASSFPLAKNIQYF.

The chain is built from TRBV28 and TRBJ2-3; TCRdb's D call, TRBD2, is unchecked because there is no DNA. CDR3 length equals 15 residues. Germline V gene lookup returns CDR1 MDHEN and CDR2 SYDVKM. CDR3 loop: CASSFGGTSADTQYF.

The CDR3 sequence is CASSQDPTGGGEQFF. The V call is TRBV3-1, the J call TRBJ2-1; the TCRdb call, TRBD1, lacks DNA for checking. The CDR3 is made up of 15 amino acids. Germline CDR1 and CDR2: LGHDT and YNNKEL (reference sequence).

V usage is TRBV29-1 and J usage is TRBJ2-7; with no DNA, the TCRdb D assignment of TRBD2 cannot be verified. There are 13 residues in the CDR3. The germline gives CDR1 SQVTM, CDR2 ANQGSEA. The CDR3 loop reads CSVEQGLSYEQYF.

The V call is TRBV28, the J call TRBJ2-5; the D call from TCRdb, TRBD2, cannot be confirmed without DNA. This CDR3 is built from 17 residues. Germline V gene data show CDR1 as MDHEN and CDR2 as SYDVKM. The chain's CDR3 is CASSLADRLVNQETQYF.

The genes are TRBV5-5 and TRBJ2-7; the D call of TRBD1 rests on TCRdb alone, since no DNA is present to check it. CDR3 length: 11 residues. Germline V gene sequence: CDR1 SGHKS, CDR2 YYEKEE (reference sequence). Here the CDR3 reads CASAGLNEQYF. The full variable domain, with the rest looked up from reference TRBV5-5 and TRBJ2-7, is DAGVTQSPTHLIKTRGQQVTLRCSPISGHKSVSWYQQVLGQGPQFIFQYYEKEERGRGNFPDRFSARQFPNYSSELNVNALLLGDSALYLCASAGLNEQYFGPGTRLTVT.

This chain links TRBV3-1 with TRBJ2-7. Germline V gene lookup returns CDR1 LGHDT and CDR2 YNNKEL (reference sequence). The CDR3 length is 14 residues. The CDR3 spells CASSQGNTHYEQYF.

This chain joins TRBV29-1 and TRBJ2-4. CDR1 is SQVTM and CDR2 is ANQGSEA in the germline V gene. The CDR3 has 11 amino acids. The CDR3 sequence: CSVEDWPIQCF.

CDR3 sequence reads: CSTRWGFQETQYF. The chain carries TRBV20-1 and TRBJ2-5; TCRdb proposes TRBD1, but this gene call is untestable without DNA. Looked up from germline, CDR1 is DFQATT and CDR2 is SNEGSKA (reference sequence). The CDR3 contains 13 residues.

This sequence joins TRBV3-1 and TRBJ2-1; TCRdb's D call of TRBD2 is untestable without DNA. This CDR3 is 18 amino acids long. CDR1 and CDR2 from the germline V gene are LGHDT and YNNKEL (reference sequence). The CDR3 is CASSQGASGRAPGNEQFF.

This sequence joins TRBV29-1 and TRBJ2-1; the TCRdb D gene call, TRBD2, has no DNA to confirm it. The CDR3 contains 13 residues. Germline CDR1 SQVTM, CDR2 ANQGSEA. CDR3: CSVESSGYNEQFF.

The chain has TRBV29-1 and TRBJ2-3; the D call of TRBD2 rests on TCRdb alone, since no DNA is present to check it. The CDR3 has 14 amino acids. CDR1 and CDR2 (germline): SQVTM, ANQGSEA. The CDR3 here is CSVDWGREADTQYF.

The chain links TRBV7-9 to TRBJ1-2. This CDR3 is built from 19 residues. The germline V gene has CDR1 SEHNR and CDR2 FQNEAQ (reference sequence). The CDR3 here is CASSLWVTGTTGLLNGYTF.

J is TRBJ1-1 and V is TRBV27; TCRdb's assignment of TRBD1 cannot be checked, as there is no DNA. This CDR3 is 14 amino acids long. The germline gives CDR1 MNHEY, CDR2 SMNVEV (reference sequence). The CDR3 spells CASSTGGVRFEAFF.

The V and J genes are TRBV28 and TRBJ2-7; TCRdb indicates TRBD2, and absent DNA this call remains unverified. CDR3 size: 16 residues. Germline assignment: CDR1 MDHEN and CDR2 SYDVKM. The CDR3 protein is CASSFELADEGNEQYF.

The CDR3 sequence is CASSFSGKLLYGYTF. The chain has TRBV12-3 or TRBV12-4 and TRBJ1-2; no DNA is available, so the TRBD1 call from TCRdb remains unchecked. The CDR3 length is 15 residues.

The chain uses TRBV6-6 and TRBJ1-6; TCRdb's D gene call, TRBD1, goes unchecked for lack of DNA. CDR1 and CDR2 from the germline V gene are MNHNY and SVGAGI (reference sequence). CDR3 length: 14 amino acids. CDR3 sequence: CASSTTGEGSPLHF.

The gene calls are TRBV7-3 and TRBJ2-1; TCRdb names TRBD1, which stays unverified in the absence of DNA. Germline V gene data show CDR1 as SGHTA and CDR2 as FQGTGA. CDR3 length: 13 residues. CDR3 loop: CASSLTTGHEQFF.

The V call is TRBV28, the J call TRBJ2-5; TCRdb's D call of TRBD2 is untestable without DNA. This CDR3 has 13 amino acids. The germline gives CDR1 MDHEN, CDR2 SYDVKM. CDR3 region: CASSPPSGETQYF.

This CDR3 is CASSFQPRYSPLHF. This rearrangement joins TRBV5-6 to TRBJ1-6. CDR1 and CDR2 (germline): SGHDT, YYEEEE. CDR3 length: 14 amino acids.

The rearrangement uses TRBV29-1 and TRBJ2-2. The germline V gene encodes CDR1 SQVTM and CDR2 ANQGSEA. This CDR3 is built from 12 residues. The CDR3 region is CSVRGGTGELFF.

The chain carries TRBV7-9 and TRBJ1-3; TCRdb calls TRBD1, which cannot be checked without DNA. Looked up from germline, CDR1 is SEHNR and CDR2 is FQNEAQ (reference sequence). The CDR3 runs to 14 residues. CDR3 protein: CASSSTGSGNTIYF.

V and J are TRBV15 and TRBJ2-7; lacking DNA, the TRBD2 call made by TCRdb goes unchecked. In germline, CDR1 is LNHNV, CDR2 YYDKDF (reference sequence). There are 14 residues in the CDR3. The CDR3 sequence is CATSKREASYEQYF.

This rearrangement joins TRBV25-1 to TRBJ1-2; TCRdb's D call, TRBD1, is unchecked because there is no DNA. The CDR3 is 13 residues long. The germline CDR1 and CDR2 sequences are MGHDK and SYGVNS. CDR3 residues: CASSGTAFYGYTF.

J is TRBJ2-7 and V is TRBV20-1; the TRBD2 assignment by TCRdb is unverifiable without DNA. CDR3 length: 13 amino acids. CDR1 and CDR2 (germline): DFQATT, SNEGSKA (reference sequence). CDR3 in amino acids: CSAGSRAGVEQYF.

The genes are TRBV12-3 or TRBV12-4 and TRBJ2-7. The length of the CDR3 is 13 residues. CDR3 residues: CASSLGPIGEQYF.